A single sample is the source of the 23 T cell receptor beta chains below, sequenced in a study of cytomegalovirus exposure and HLA in healthy donors. Vbeta (60) and Jbeta (13) primers were used in the PCR. The data were produced by immunoSEQ multiplex PCR, yet TCRdb's version contains in-frame clones alone and is incomplete. The sample holds around 58,000 clones, 77% seen once. Material: PBMCs. These TCRs come from a male donor in good health and CMV-seropositive.

The gene calls are TRBV7-2 and TRBJ2-3; 11 bases match TRBD2. J was trimmed by 12 bases and V by 1 base; bases with no gene match: 6. Looked up from germline, CDR1 is SGHTA and CDR2 is FQGNSA. The CDR3 is 14 amino acids. CDR3 residues: CASSLETSGVSQYF. The CDR3 nucleotides read TGTGCCAGCAGCTTAGAGACTAGCGGGGTCTCACAGTATTTT.

For the CDR3, the DNA is TGTGCCAGCAGCTTATATAGGGGGTCCGGGGAGCTGTTTTTT. Protein sequence: CASSLYRGSGELFF. V usage is TRBV11-2 and J usage is TRBJ2-2; possible D gene TRBD1, 6 bases. The germline V gene has CDR1 SGHAT and CDR2 FQNNGV. The CDR3 runs 14 residues. Deletions cut 2 bases from V and 6 bases from J, with 10 bases between.

This clone has just a few counts. This chain links TRBV2 with TRBJ2-3, with a possible D match to TRBD2 (7 bases). This CDR3 contains 12 residues. Between the trimmed V and J ends, which lost 7 bases and 7 bases, there was a span of 12 bases. The germline V gene encodes CDR1 SNHLY and CDR2 FYNNEI. CDR3 DNA sequence: TGTGCCAGCATGGGGGGGCGATATACGCAGTATTTT. Translating it yields CASMGGRYTQYF.

The chain has TRBV4-1 and TRBJ2-7; D is possibly TRBD2 (6 bases). Germline V CDR1 and CDR2: MGHRA, YSYEKL. V gave up 4 bases and J gave up 4 bases, with 17 bases separating them. There are 15 residues in the CDR3. The CDR3 DNA reads as TGCGCCAGCAGCCTCAGCCCTAGTGGGGGGTACGAGCAGTACTTC. Protein sequence: CASSLSPSGGYEQYF.

The chain combines TRBV29-1 with TRBJ1-2, with D tentatively TRBD1 (5 bases). The V gene's germline CDR1 is SQVTM and CDR2 ANQGSEA. The length of the CDR3 is 13 residues. V was shortened by 7 bases and J by 4 bases, with 16 bases between the two germline ends. The CDR3 loop is CSAEGGAAYGYTF. CDR3 coding DNA: TGCAGCGCCGAGGGAGGGGCAGCCTATGGCTACACCTTC.

This clone has more than one count but fewer than ten. The gene calls are TRBV5-6 and TRBJ2-7; no definite D call. V lost 2 bases, J lost 2 bases, and 11 bases lay in between. Germline-derived CDR1 and CDR2 are SGHDT and YYEEEE. The CDR3 consists of 14 residues. This chain's CDR3 is CASSLATATYEQYF. The CDR3 DNA reads as TGTGCCAGCAGCTTAGCTACAGCTACCTACGAGCAGTACTTC. The whole variable domain, filled in from reference TRBV5-6 and TRBJ2-7, reads DAGVTQSPTHLIKTRGQQVTLRCSPKSGHDTVSWYQQALGQGPQFIFQYYEEEERQRGNFPDRFSGHQFPNYSSELNVNALLLGDSALYLCASSLATATYEQYFGPGTRLTVT.

This chain links TRBV5-4 with TRBJ1-1; 9 positions agree with TRBD1. The CDR3 has 14 residues. The V gene's germline CDR1 is SGHNT and CDR2 YYREEE (reference sequence). Losses at the gene ends were 4 bases for V and 5 bases for J; bases not matched to a gene: 6. Here the CDR3 reads CASSADRGWTEAFF. The CDR3 nucleotides read TGTGCCAGCAGCGCGGACAGGGGCTGGACTGAAGCTTTCTTT.

This clone has just a few counts. J is TRBJ1-4 and V is TRBV19; 8 bases fit TRBD1. J gave up 7 bases and V 6 bases, and 7 bases lay outside the gene matches. The CDR3 runs 14 residues. The germline gives CDR1 LNHDA, CDR2 SQIVND (reference sequence). CDR3 sequence: CASSADRGPEKLFF. The CDR3 coding sequence is TGTGCCAGTAGCGCAGACAGGGGTCCTGAAAAACTGTTTTTT.

The genes are TRBV7-2 and TRBJ2-7; 14 bases are shared with TRBD2. V trimming: 5 bases; J trimming: 2 bases; junction bases outside the gene matches: 11. The V gene's germline CDR1 is SGHTA and CDR2 FQGNSA. This CDR3 has 18 residues. The CDR3 region is CASSTPTSGGGHPYEQYF. The CDR3 region has the DNA TGTGCCAGCAGCACCCCGACTAGCGGGGGGGGCCATCCCTACGAGCAGTACTTC.

This clone was recorded a few times. This CDR3 reads CASSDLEVGTEAFF. The CDR3 region has the DNA TGTGCCAGCAGTGACTTAGAGGTGGGCACTGAAGCTTTCTTT. V gene TRBV2 combines with J gene TRBJ1-1; unclear D gene. The V and J ends lost 3 bases and 4 bases respectively, with 12 bases between them. The CDR3 covers 14 residues. Germline CDR1 SNHLY, CDR2 FYNNEI.

V usage is TRBV28 and J usage is TRBJ2-5, with 7 bases lining up with TRBD2. This CDR3 comprises 15 residues. Germline V CDR1 and CDR2: MDHEN, SYDVKM. J lost 1 base, V lost 2 bases, and 4 bases had no gene match. CDR3 nucleotide sequence: TGTGCCAGCAGTTTAGCACCTAGCGGCCAAGAGACCCAGTACTTC. Residues: CASSLAPSGQETQYF.

The chain is built from TRBV28 and TRBJ1-1, with D tentatively TRBD1 (5 bases). Germline V gene sequence: CDR1 MDHEN, CDR2 SYDVKM. The CDR3 runs to 14 residues. V lost 10 bases and J lost 0, with 15 bases in between. Here the CDR3 reads CATFRQSMNTEAFF. The CDR3 region has the DNA TGTGCCACCTTCCGACAGAGCATGAACACTGAAGCTTTCTTT.

CDR3 sequence (DNA): TGTGCCAGCAGCTTAAGGCGGGGGAAGGCTAGCAATCAGCCCCAGCATTTT. It encodes CASSLRRGKASNQPQHF. The V gene is TRBV7-3, the J gene TRBJ1-5, with a tentative D call TRBD1 (5 bases). The CDR3 has 17 residues. Germline V CDR1 and CDR2: SGHTA, FQGTGA. V shed 1 base and J shed 0 bases, with 13 bases lying between them.

The J gene is TRBJ2-3, the V gene TRBV28; D is perhaps TRBD2 (6 bases). Germline loops: CDR1 MDHEN, CDR2 SYDVKM. Trimming stripped 6 bases from V and 14 bases from J, with 15 bases between. The CDR3 contains 11 residues. The CDR3 DNA follows: TGTGCCAGCAGGCGGGACGTTCTCCCGTATTTT. Translation gives CASRRDVLPYF.

The chain uses TRBV15 and TRBJ2-1; maybe TRBD1 (6 bases). Per the germline V gene, CDR1 is LNHNV and CDR2 is YYDKDF (reference sequence). This CDR3 is built from 12 residues. V lost 10 bases and J 5 bases, leaving 12 bases between the germline ends. The CDR3 here is CAIKDRHNEQFF. Here the CDR3 DNA reads TGTGCCATTAAGGACAGACACAATGAGCAGTTCTTC.

This chain uses TRBV11-2 with TRBJ2-5, with 13 bases identical to TRBD2. This CDR3 spans 17 amino acids. The V gene's germline CDR1 is SGHAT and CDR2 FQNNGV. V gave up 2 bases and J gave up 2 bases; unmatched junction bases: 5. The CDR3 loop reads CASSLKLAGGTQETQYF. The DNA for the CDR3 is TGTGCCAGCAGCTTAAAACTAGCGGGGGGGACGCAAGAGACCCAGTACTTC. The full variable domain, completed using reference TRBV11-2 and TRBJ2-5, is EAGVAQSPRYKIIEKRQSVAFWCNPISGHATLYWYQQILGQGPKLLIQFQNNGVVDDSQLPKDRFSAERLKGVDSTLKIQPAKLEDSAVYLCASSLKLAGGTQETQYFGPGTRLLVL.

The sample holds one count of this clone. The chain joins TRBV11-2 to TRBJ1-2; no clear D. V was clipped by 0 bases and J by 4 bases, with 15 bases between them. The CDR3 loop spans 16 amino acids. Germline V gene data show CDR1 as SGHAT and CDR2 as FQNNGV. CDR3 protein: CASSLDVRWRGYGYTF. The CDR3 DNA reads as TGTGCCAGCAGCTTAGATGTTCGGTGGCGGGGCTATGGCTACACCTTC.

The genes are TRBV2 and TRBJ1-4; tentative D call: TRBD1 (6 bases). The CDR3 totals 14 residues. Trimming left V 4 bases short and J 4 bases short, with 10 bases between. Germline CDR1 reads SNHLY; CDR2 reads FYNNEI. The CDR3 bases are TGTGCCAGCAGTGGACAGGCTCGTAATGAAAAACTGTTTTTT. Protein sequence: CASSGQARNEKLFF.

The gene calls are TRBV6-5 and TRBJ2-5; 14 nucleotides align to TRBD2. Per germline, CDR1 MNHEY and CDR2 SVGAGI. The V gene end was trimmed by 4 bases and the J gene end by 2 bases; junction bases not matched to a gene: 3. This CDR3 has 16 residues. The CDR3 here is CASSWGLAGVQETQYF. The CDR3 DNA follows: TGTGCCAGCAGTTGGGGACTAGCGGGGGTACAAGAGACCCAGTACTTC.

This clone was counted between two and nine times. This chain connects TRBV5-1 to TRBJ1-4, with D maybe TRBD1 (5 bases). V was shortened by 3 bases and J by 5 bases, with 11 bases between the two germline ends. CDR3 length: 14 residues. The germline V gene encodes CDR1 SGHRS and CDR2 YFSETQ. For the CDR3, the DNA is TGCGCCAGCAGCTCGACAGTTACAAATGAAAAACTGTTTTTT. Protein sequence: CASSSTVTNEKLFF.

This chain joins TRBV4-1 and TRBJ1-2, with D perhaps TRBD1 (5 bases). The V gene lost 4 bases and the J gene lost 8 bases, with 23 bases spanning the gap. The CDR3 covers 16 residues. The V gene's germline CDR1 is MGHRA and CDR2 YSYEKL. The CDR3 region has the DNA TGCGCCAGCAGCCTTGGGGGGTTTACAGGAACGGAGGGCTACACCTTC. It encodes CASSLGGFTGTEGYTF.

The chain uses TRBV2 and TRBJ1-3; 7 bases line up with TRBD1. This CDR3 comprises 12 residues. CDR1 and CDR2 (germline): SNHLY, FYNNEI. J was trimmed by 9 bases and V by 8 bases; bases with no gene match: 7. CDR3 sequence (DNA): TGTGCCAGCCGGTCACAGGGGCCCACCATATATTTT. Translating it yields CASRSQGPTIYF. The full variable domain, with the rest looked up from reference TRBV2 and TRBJ1-3, is EPEVTQTPSHQVTQMGQEVILRCVPISNHLYFYWYRQILGQKVEFLVSFYNNEISEKSEIFDDQFSVERPDGSNFTLKIRSTKLEDSAMYFCASRSQGPTIYFGEGSWLTVV.

The CDR3 region has the DNA TGTGCCAGCAGATGGACAGGCACAGATACGCAGTATTTT. This encodes CASRWTGTDTQYF. This sequence joins TRBV27 and TRBJ2-3; D possibly corresponds to TRBD1 (6 bases). V gave up 6 bases and J gave up 1 base, with 8 bases separating them. CDR3 length equals 13 residues. CDR1 is MNHEY, CDR2 SMNVEV, per germline (reference sequence).